A single sample is the source of the 29 T cell receptor beta chains below, sequenced in a study of Ad26.COV2.S vaccination and SARS-CoV-2 variants. Data came from immunoSEQ multiplex PCR; TCRdb stores just in-frame clones and leaves some out. The data show about 410,000 clones, 89% seen once. Described treatment: about 20 received Ad26.COV2.S at low or high dose, single or two shots; 5 received placebo; per-sample allocation not given. Sampling happened 63 days after the first vaccine or placebo injection. The sample in question was peripheral blood, obtained in a trial of Ad26.COV2.S vaccine versus placebo. The receptors here all came from a person aged 18-60 years who received the Ad26.COV2.S COVID-19 vaccine or a placebo.

V usage is TRBV9 and J usage is TRBJ2-2; D is unresolved. Germline CDR1 reads SGDLS; CDR2 reads YYNGEE. There are 14 residues in the CDR3. Trimming stripped 4 bases from V and 6 bases from J, with 13 bases between. The chain's CDR3 is CASSPQVYAGELFF. In DNA form, the CDR3 reads TGTGCCAGCAGCCCCCAGGTATACGCCGGGGAGCTGTTTTTT.

The genes are TRBV5-5 and TRBJ1-6, with D perhaps TRBD1 (5 bases). CDR1 is SGHKS and CDR2 is YYEKEE in the germline V gene (reference sequence). The CDR3 extends over 16 amino acids. V dropped 0 bases and J dropped 7 bases, with 14 bases sitting between them. The CDR3 nucleotides are TGTGCCAGCAGCTTGGCCCGGGGGGATGGCAATTCACCCCTCCACTTT. The encoded protein is CASSLARGDGNSPLHF.

The CDR3 nucleotides are TGCAGCGTTGCCTTAGCGCTTTCTACCGGGGAGCTGTTTTTT. Translating it yields CSVALALSTGELFF. The rearrangement joins TRBV29-1 to TRBJ2-2, with a weak D call TRBD2 (5 bases). Germline values: CDR1 SQVTM, CDR2 ANQGSEA. V was trimmed by 4 bases and J by 5 bases, leaving 14 bases between them. The CDR3 spans 14 residues.

This rearrangement joins TRBV5-8 to TRBJ1-1; D gene ambiguous. The CDR3 loop spans 13 amino acids. CDR1 and CDR2 (germline): SGHTS, YDEGEE. Deletions cut 0 bases from V and 8 bases from J, with 11 bases between. Written as DNA, the CDR3 is TGTGCCAGCAGCTTGGCCTGGGATCGAGAAGCTTTCTTT. Translation gives CASSLAWDREAFF.

This clone appeared a few times. V usage is TRBV4-3 and J usage is TRBJ1-1, with D tentatively TRBD1 (5 bases). Germline V gene lookup returns CDR1 LGHNA and CDR2 YSLEER. V was pared by 0 bases and J by 5 bases, with 10 bases between. This CDR3 has 14 residues. CDR3 sequence: CASSQDWGNTEAFF. The CDR3 DNA follows: TGCGCCAGCAGCCAAGATTGGGGGAATACTGAAGCTTTCTTT.

The chain has TRBV6-5 and TRBJ1-1, with D perhaps matching TRBD1 (5 bases). V shed 4 bases and J shed 1 base, with 7 bases lying between them. The CDR3 spans 13 residues. CDR1 is MNHEY, CDR2 SVGAGI, per germline. This chain's CDR3 is CASSLDKNTEAFF. In DNA, the CDR3 is TGTGCCAGCAGTTTGGACAAGAACACTGAAGCTTTCTTT.

This chain connects TRBV4-1 to TRBJ1-2; maybe TRBD1 (6 bases). The germline V gene has CDR1 MGHRA and CDR2 YSYEKL. Trimming removed 4 bases from V and 4 bases from J, with 16 bases in between. The CDR3 is made up of 15 amino acids. The CDR3 is CASSPNYEGGYGYTF. CDR3 nucleotides: TGCGCCAGCAGCCCCAATTACGAAGGGGGCTATGGCTACACCTTC.

This rearrangement joins TRBV6-5 to TRBJ1-5, with D possibly TRBD1 on 5 matching bases. The V end lost 5 bases, the J end lost 7 bases, and 15 bases lay between the germline ends. CDR1 and CDR2 from the germline V gene are MNHEY and SVGAGI. The CDR3 length is 14 residues. The CDR3: CASSRDFGIQPQHF. The CDR3 nucleotides read TGTGCCAGCAGTCGGGACTTTGGCATCCAGCCCCAGCATTTT.

The chain employs TRBV13 and TRBJ2-7, with 9 bases fitting TRBD1. The CDR3 has 15 residues. Germline CDR1 reads PRHDT; CDR2 reads FYEKMQ (reference sequence). Trimming took 0 bases from V and 5 from J; bases not matched to a gene: 5. The CDR3 region is CASSLGGTGRHEQYF. CDR3 DNA: TGTGCCAGCAGCTTAGGAGGGACAGGGCGCCACGAGCAGTACTTC.

The rearrangement links TRBV6-2 or TRBV6-3 to TRBJ1-4, with 7 bases identical to TRBD1. CDR1 MNHEY and CDR2 SVGEGT come from the germline V gene. V gave up 0 bases and J gave up 5 bases; unmatched junction bases: 6. This CDR3 is 16 amino acids long. The CDR3 loop reads CASSYSTGTANEKLFF. DNA for the CDR3: TGTGCCAGCAGTTACTCGACTGGGACAGCAAATGAAAAACTGTTTTTT.

V and J are TRBV30 and TRBJ2-1; possible D gene TRBD2, 5 bases. Germline loops: CDR1 GTSNPN, CDR2 SVGIG (reference sequence). With 1 base removed from V and 2 bases from J, the gap between germline ends came to 9 bases. CDR3 size: 14 residues. CDR3 amino acids: CAWSGLFPYNEQFF. The CDR3 bases are TGTGCCTGGAGTGGACTATTCCCCTACAATGAGCAGTTCTTC.

The V gene is TRBV10-3, the J gene TRBJ2-1; 7 bases fit TRBD1. Germline loops: CDR1 ENHRY, CDR2 SYGVKD. The CDR3 contains 15 residues. J gave up 12 bases and V 5 bases, and 16 bases lay outside the gene matches. In nucleotides, the CDR3 is TGTGCCATCAGTTCGACAGGGAACCCGCTACAGGGGCAGTTCTTC. This translates into CAISSTGNPLQGQFF.

J is TRBJ2-1 and V is TRBV5-1, with D possibly TRBD1 on 5 matching bases. CDR1 SGHRS and CDR2 YFSETQ come from the germline V gene. Trimming cost V 3 bases and J 5 bases, with 12 bases left between them. The CDR3 is made up of 14 amino acids. The CDR3 here is CASSWGVYNNEQFF. The CDR3 nucleotides are TGCGCCAGCAGCTGGGGCGTATACAACAATGAGCAGTTCTTC.

As to this clone: The same CDR3 also results from other DNA sequences found in this sample. V gene TRBV18 combines with J gene TRBJ2-3; D is uncertain. Germline CDR1 KGHSH, CDR2 LQKENI. V lost 6 bases and J lost 2, with 3 bases in between. The CDR3 is 11 residues long. The CDR3 bases are TGTGCCAGCTCGCCCACAGATACGCAGTATTTT. It yields the protein CASSPTDTQYF.

This rearrangement joins TRBV3-1 (or the pseudogene TRBV3-2) to TRBJ2-5, with D perhaps assigned TRBD1 or TRBD2 (6 bases each). V was trimmed by 6 bases and J by 4 bases, leaving 15 bases between them. The CDR3 has 14 amino acids. The V gene's germline CDR1 is LGHDT and CDR2 YNNKEL (reference sequence). The CDR3 coding sequence is TGTGCCAGCAGTCAAAGGGGGGCCTCAGAGACCCAGTACTTC. The encoded protein is CASSQRGASETQYF.

A single count supports this clone. The rearrangement uses TRBV10-1 and TRBJ2-5; the match to TRBD2 covers 9 bases. The V gene's germline CDR1 is WNHNN and CDR2 SYGVQD (reference sequence). The V and J ends lost 5 bases and 5 bases, in that order; junction bases with no gene match: 3. This CDR3 spans 13 amino acids. The DNA of the CDR3 is TGCGCCAGCAGTCCTAGCGGGAATGAGACCCAGTACTTC. Protein sequence: CASSPSGNETQYF.

The CDR3: CASSDDHPQHF. The CDR3, as DNA: TGTGCCAGCAGCGACGACCATCCCCAGCATTTT. The chain recombines TRBV7-9 with TRBJ1-5; D not resolved. This CDR3 region has 11 residues. The V end lost 5 bases, the J end lost 10 bases, and 9 bases lay between the germline ends. The germline gives CDR1 SEHNR, CDR2 FQNEAQ (reference sequence).

J is TRBJ1-4 and V is TRBV2; perhaps TRBD1 as D (6 bases). V was cut by 7 bases and J by 6 bases, with 12 bases left in between. The CDR3 is 13 amino acids. Germline V CDR1 and CDR2: SNHLY, FYNNEI. CDR3 in DNA: TGTGCCAGCAAATTCAGGGGAGATGAAAAACTGTTTTTT. It codes for CASKFRGDEKLFF. Full variable domain (rest looked up from reference TRBV2 and TRBJ1-4): EPEVTQTPSHQVTQMGQEVILRCVPISNHLYFYWYRQILGQKVEFLVSFYNNEISEKSEIFDDQFSVERPDGSNFTLKIRSTKLEDSAMYFCASKFRGDEKLFFGSGTQLSVL.

This sequence joins TRBV15 and TRBJ1-1, with a tentative D call TRBD1 (5 bases). V was shortened by 4 bases and J by 0 bases, with 9 bases between the two germline ends. Germline V gives CDR1 LNHNV, CDR2 YYDKDF (reference sequence). This CDR3 is 14 amino acids long. The CDR3 region has the DNA TGTGCCACCAGCAACGGGGGAATGAACACTGAAGCTTTCTTT. Amino acids: CATSNGGMNTEAFF.

This clone was counted only a few times. Other DNA sequences of this sample code for an identical CDR3. This sequence joins TRBV3-1 (or the pseudogene TRBV3-2) and TRBJ1-5; D remains unclear. The germline CDR1 and CDR2 sequences are LGHDT and YNNKEL (reference sequence). The CDR3 extends over 14 amino acids. Trimming shortened V by 0 bases and J by 7 bases, and 10 bases separated the two germline ends. CDR3: CASSQERGNQPQHF. For the CDR3, the DNA is TGTGCCAGCAGCCAAGAGCGAGGTAACCAGCCCCAGCATTTT.

The chain links TRBV5-5 to TRBJ2-3, with D possibly TRBD2 on 5 matching bases. The V gene lost 0 bases and the J gene lost 2 bases, with 10 bases spanning the gap. Looked up from germline, CDR1 is SGHKS and CDR2 is YYEKEE (reference sequence). The CDR3 has 15 amino acids. CDR3 sequence reads: CASSLGEGSTDTQYF. The CDR3 DNA sequence: TGTGCCAGCAGCTTGGGAGAGGGATCCACAGATACGCAGTATTTT. Drawing the rest from reference TRBV5-5 and TRBJ2-3, the complete variable domain is DAGVTQSPTHLIKTRGQQVTLRCSPISGHKSVSWYQQVLGQGPQFIFQYYEKEERGRGNFPDRFSARQFPNYSSELNVNALLLGDSALYLCASSLGEGSTDTQYFGPGTRLTVL.

The rearrangement links TRBV14 to TRBJ2-1; the D gene could be TRBD1 or TRBD2 (5 bases each). The germline CDR1 and CDR2 sequences are SGHDN and FVKESK. V shed 6 bases and J shed 3 bases, with 9 bases lying between them. CDR3 size: 13 residues. CDR3 loop: CASRRDGYNEQFF. CDR3 sequence (DNA): TGTGCCAGCAGACGGGACGGCTACAATGAGCAGTTCTTC.

This chain uses TRBV25-1 with TRBJ1-1, with D possibly TRBD1 on 6 matching bases. V dropped 7 bases and J dropped 4 bases, with 19 bases sitting between them. The CDR3 runs 15 residues. Germline CDR1 MGHDK, CDR2 SYGVNS. The CDR3 DNA is TGTGCCAGCATCGAATCCGGGGGGCGGTCCACTGAAGCTTTCTTT. Translation gives CASIESGGRSTEAFF.

This sequence joins TRBV5-6 and TRBJ2-7; D ambiguous. V lost 2 bases and J 6 bases, leaving 9 bases between the germline ends. CDR1 is SGHDT and CDR2 is YYEEEE in the germline V gene. The CDR3 is 12 amino acids. In nucleotides, the CDR3 is TGTGCCAGCAGCTTAACGGCCGGCGAGCAGTACTTC. Translated, it gives CASSLTAGEQYF.

This clone came up a few times. V and J are TRBV6-5 and TRBJ2-1; D is perhaps TRBD2 (6 bases). Germline CDR1 and CDR2: MNHEY and SVGAGI. Trimming left V 2 bases short and J 1 base short, with 12 bases between. This CDR3 comprises 16 residues. Written as DNA, the CDR3 is TGTGCCAGCAGTTACCAACTAGCTGAATCCTACAATGAGCAGTTCTTC. Its protein product is CASSYQLAESYNEQFF.

The chain has TRBV10-3 and TRBJ2-7; D is possibly TRBD1 (5 bases). CDR3 length: 12 amino acids. Trimming removed 2 bases from V and 4 bases from J, with 6 bases in between. Germline V gives CDR1 ENHRY, CDR2 SYGVKD. The chain's CDR3 is CAISEKGYEQYF. The CDR3 DNA is TGTGCCATCAGTGAGAAGGGGTACGAGCAGTACTTC.

V usage is TRBV3-1 (or the pseudogene TRBV3-2) and J usage is TRBJ1-1, with 7 bases fitting TRBD1. CDR1 is LGHDT, CDR2 YNNKEL, per germline (reference sequence). CDR3 length equals 14 residues. The V segment lost 5 bases and the J segment 4 bases; nucleotides outside the gene matches: 7. CDR3 protein: CASSETGLRTEAFF. The CDR3 DNA sequence: TGTGCCAGCAGCGAGACAGGGTTGCGCACTGAAGCTTTCTTT.

The chain has TRBV5-6 and TRBJ1-1; 9 bases are a match to TRBD1. CDR3 length: 14 residues. CDR1 and CDR2 from the germline V gene are SGHDT and YYEEEE. V gave up 4 bases and J gave up 4 bases; unmatched junction bases: 5. The CDR3 DNA follows: TGTGCCAGCAGCCCAGGGACAGGGCCCACTGAAGCTTTCTTT. This translates into CASSPGTGPTEAFF.

This chain links TRBV27 with TRBJ1-6; D is perhaps TRBD1 (5 bases). This CDR3 is built from 20 residues. CDR1 and CDR2 (germline): MNHEY, SMNVEV (reference sequence). The V end lost 1 base, the J end lost 2 bases, and 21 bases lay between the germline ends. In DNA form, the CDR3 reads TGTGCCAGCAGTTTATTTAGACGGAGCCGGGGCGGGGCCTATAATTCACCCCTCCACTTT. Protein: CASSLFRRSRGGAYNSPLHF.